Each of the 4 T cell receptor beta chains below was sequenced from the same sample in a study of blood T cell repertoires in COVID-19. Clones were sequenced by immunoSEQ multiplex PCR, and TCRdb holds only the in-frame ones, with some missing. The sample has roughly 500,000 clones; 88% are singletons. Sequencing was performed on PBMCs or T cells enriched from blood (not recorded which). The receptors stem from a woman in her 40s who had recovered from COVID-19.

The chain joins TRBV10-3 to TRBJ2-7, with 7 positions matching TRBD1. V trimming: 3 bases; J trimming: 2 bases; junction bases outside the gene matches: 4. Germline-derived CDR1 and CDR2 are ENHRY and SYGVKD. The CDR3 runs to 14 residues. The CDR3 here is CAISERQGAYEQYF. As DNA, the CDR3 is TGTGCCATCAGTGAAAGACAGGGTGCCTACGAGCAGTACTTC.

V is TRBV4-2 and J is TRBJ1-1; tentatively, D is TRBD1 (6 bases). Germline V gene data show CDR1 as LGHNA and CDR2 as YNFKEQ. The CDR3 consists of 12 residues. V lost 6 bases, J lost 6 bases, and 11 bases lay in between. The CDR3 loop reads CASSLQGAEAFF. The DNA for the CDR3 is TGTGCCAGCAGTCTACAGGGCGCTGAAGCTTTCTTT.

This clone showed up just once. The chain carries TRBV11-2 and TRBJ1-1; D may be TRBD1 (6 bases). CDR1 SGHAT and CDR2 FQNNGV come from the germline V gene. Trimming pared 3 bases from V and 6 bases from J, leaving 14 bases between. CDR3 length equals 14 residues. The CDR3 coding sequence is TGTGCCAGCAGCTTCATGACAGGTCCCCCTGAAGCTTTCTTT. This codes for CASSFMTGPPEAFF.

The V call is TRBV27, the J call TRBJ2-2; tentatively, D is TRBD1 (6 bases). The CDR3 has 16 amino acids. The germline V gene has CDR1 MNHEY and CDR2 SMNVEV (reference sequence). Deletions cut 2 bases from V and 0 bases from J, with 10 bases between. CDR3 DNA: TGTGCCAGCAGTTTAGTTAGGGGGACGAACACCGGGGAGCTGTTTTTT. Its protein product is CASSLVRGTNTGELFF.